The sequence of this T cell receptor (beta chain) was determined in a study of shared clonotypes between healthy human individuals. Study context: Used for every donor were three CD4 naive, three CD4 memory, two CD8 naive and one CD8 memory plate. Study conclusions and caveats: Relative to their counterparts shared across all four donors, non-shared clonotypes exhibited diminished generation probabilities.

From CD4+ cells came CD45RA+ naive and CD45RA-negative memory subsets. Trimming removed 10 bases at V and 5 bases at J, with 6 bases between. The length of the CDR3 is 9 residues. CDR1 is SGHRS and CDR2 is YFSETQ in the germline V gene. The authors loaded roughly 180 ng DNA, tens of thousands of T cell genomes, into sorted-subset replicate PCRs. Profiling relied on immunoSEQ multiplex PCR, and the TCRdb table lists in-frame clones only, not all of them. The top ten hold 0.35% to 0.45% of the sample, which has 2.3 million or so clones, over 90% seen once. In its sample, this clone was seen once. The antigen is undetermined.

Sample: naive CD4+ T cells from PBMCs. The subset was: CD45RA+ positively selected. The receptor's source is a young man in good health. Some clones in this sample may be carry-over from other donors' samples. The rearrangement joins TRBV5-1 to TRBJ1-1, with D possibly TRBD1 on 5 matching bases. This CDR3 is CAGGTEAFF. The CDR3 bases are TGCGCCGGGGGGACTGAAGCTTTCTTT.